This T cell receptor (beta chain) was sequenced during a study of shared clonotypes between healthy human individuals. In the case of this clone: Antigen unknown.

Trimming left V 0 bases short and J 7 bases short, with 6 bases between. The CDR3 is made up of 12 amino acids. Germline CDR1 MNHNS, CDR2 SASEGT. TCRdb's table, derived via immunoSEQ multiplex PCR, lists solely in-frame clones and lacks some. The profile shows about 1 million clones, 75% of them singletons. Study outcomes and limitations: Sharing across four donors was highest in naive CD4 (around 5%) and lowest in memory CD8 (roughly 0.4%). Only blood samples were collected, and tissue repertoires likely differ.

The origin of this receptor is a man between 18 and 29 years old in good health. The sequencing input was memory CD4+ T cells sorted from blood. Subset: CD45RA-negative fraction. The V and J genes are TRBV6-1 and TRBJ2-5; D is undetermined. CDR3 nucleotides: TGTGCCAGCAGTGAAGCCTGGGGGACCCAGTACTTC. Its protein product is CASSEAWGTQYF.